A single sample gave rise to the 18 T cell receptor beta chains below, sequenced in a study of blood T cell repertoires in COVID-19. Clones were read by immunoSEQ multiplex PCR, and TCRdb kept only the in-frame ones, dropping some. The table has some 200,000 clones, more than 70% seen once. Sequenced sample: peripheral blood. Every receptor here comes from a human donor in a cohort sampled during active COVID-19.

This clone was observed many times. The chain joins TRBV4-3 to TRBJ2-5; tentative D call: TRBD1 (6 bases). From germline, CDR1 is LGHNA and CDR2 YSLEER. V was cut by 4 bases and J by 5 bases, with 17 bases left in between. The CDR3 runs 15 residues. The CDR3 reads CASSLRAGVGETQYF. Here the CDR3 DNA reads TGCGCCAGCAGCCTCAGGGCAGGGGTTGGGGAGACCCAGTACTTC.

V and J are TRBV9 and TRBJ2-5, with 7 bases lining up with TRBD1. The CDR3 is 16 residues long. Germline loops: CDR1 SGDLS, CDR2 YYNGEE. V gave up 1 base and J gave up 5 bases; unmatched junction bases: 11. The CDR3 here is CASSVPRTGGEETQYF. The CDR3 DNA reads as TGTGCCAGCAGCGTACCGAGGACAGGCGGAGAGGAGACCCAGTACTTC.

The J gene is TRBJ2-5, the V gene TRBV24-1, with D possibly matching TRBD1 (6 bases). Trimming removed 1 base at V and 2 bases at J, with 13 bases between. The CDR3 loop spans 16 amino acids. Germline V CDR1 and CDR2: KGHDR, SFDVKD. The CDR3 reads CATSDFGSGEQETQYF. In DNA form, the CDR3 reads TGTGCCACCAGTGATTTCGGTTCAGGGGAACAAGAGACCCAGTACTTC.

The chain links TRBV3-1 (or the pseudogene TRBV3-2) to TRBJ1-1; D is uncertain. This CDR3 is 14 amino acids long. CDR1 and CDR2 (germline): LGHDT, YNNKEL (reference sequence). V lost 0 bases, J lost 5 bases, and 10 bases lay in between. CDR3 protein: CASSQDLGDTEAFF. As DNA, the CDR3 is TGTGCCAGCAGCCAAGATCTAGGTGATACTGAAGCTTTCTTT.

V is TRBV14 and J is TRBJ2-7, with a tentative D call TRBD2 (6 bases). Germline lookup yields CDR1 SGHDN and CDR2 FVKESK. CDR3 size: 13 residues. Trimming removed 1 base from V and 7 bases from J, with 11 bases in between. The CDR3 reads CASSQVRGGEQYF. The CDR3 DNA is TGTGCCAGCAGCCAAGTTAGAGGAGGGGAGCAGTACTTC.

CDR3 nucleotide sequence: TGTGCCAGCAGGGAATTCGGGACAGACTACGAGCAGTACTTC. This sequence encodes CASREFGTDYEQYF. The V call is TRBV4-2, the J call TRBJ2-7, with 7 bases matching TRBD1. The CDR3 totals 14 residues. Trimming removed 6 bases from V and 3 bases from J; junction bases left unmatched: 8. CDR1 and CDR2 from the germline V gene are LGHNA and YNFKEQ.

The genes are TRBV6-1 and TRBJ2-3, with D possibly matching TRBD1 (6 bases). Trimming took off 1 base at V and 4 bases at J, with 9 bases between the two ends. Looked up from germline, CDR1 is MNHNS and CDR2 is SASEGT. This CDR3 has 14 amino acids. CDR3 in DNA: TGTGCCAGCAGTGAAGGGACAGCCGCAGATACGCAGTATTTT. Translated, it gives CASSEGTAADTQYF.

The CDR3 reads CASSGEVAAFF. DNA for the CDR3: TGTGCCAGCAGCGGGGAGGTGGCAGCTTTCTTT. The rearrangement uses TRBV2 and TRBJ1-1; unclear D gene. This CDR3 has 11 amino acids. V lost 6 bases, J lost 10 bases, and 12 bases lay in between. In germline, CDR1 is SNHLY, CDR2 FYNNEI.

This clone has at least ten counts. The V gene is TRBV10-2, the J gene TRBJ2-3; 7 bases line up with TRBD2. This CDR3 is 17 amino acids long. With V trimmed by 0 bases and J by 4 bases, 10 bases remained unmatched. Germline CDR1 is WSHSY and CDR2 is SAAADI. For the CDR3, the DNA is TGCGCCAGCAGTGAGTCGCGGCGACTAGCCGGTGCAGATACGCAGTATTTT. Protein product: CASSESRRLAGADTQYF.

The chain joins TRBV7-2 to TRBJ2-2, with 14 bases identical to TRBD2. Germline CDR1 and CDR2: SGHTA and FQGNSA. This CDR3 is 15 amino acids long. Trimming took 6 bases from V and 6 from J; bases not matched to a gene: 3. The CDR3 protein is CASRTSGGAPGELFF. The CDR3 DNA reads TGTGCCAGCAGGACTAGCGGGGGGGCCCCCGGGGAGCTGTTTTTT.

The J gene is TRBJ1-1, the V gene TRBV5-1, with a tentative D call TRBD1 (5 bases). CDR3 size: 13 residues. CDR1 is SGHRS and CDR2 is YFSETQ in the germline V gene. Deletions cut 0 bases from V and 13 bases from J, with 16 bases between. The CDR3 loop is CASSLETATGLFF. CDR3 in DNA: TGCGCCAGCAGCTTGGAGACAGCTACCGGTCTTTTCTTT.

This sequence joins TRBV9 and TRBJ2-5; the D gene is possibly TRBD1 (6 bases). Germline assignment: CDR1 SGDLS and CDR2 YYNGEE. The V and J ends lost 4 bases and 1 base respectively, with 14 bases between them. The CDR3 has 15 residues. The CDR3 sequence is CASSPLTGFQETQYF. The DNA of the CDR3 is TGTGCCAGCAGCCCCCTGACAGGCTTCCAAGAGACCCAGTACTTC. The entire variable domain, with the rest obtained from reference TRBV9 and TRBJ2-5, is as follows: DSGVTQTPKHLITATGQRVTLRCSPRSGDLSVYWYQQSLDQGLQFLIQYYNGEERAKGNILERFSAQQFPDLHSELNLSSLELGDSALYFCASSPLTGFQETQYFGPGTRLLVL.

This rearrangement joins TRBV7-2 to TRBJ2-5; tentative D call: TRBD1 (6 bases). The V gene's germline CDR1 is SGHTA and CDR2 FQGNSA. With 4 bases removed from V and 3 bases from J, the gap between germline ends came to 9 bases. The CDR3 sequence is 13 residues long. The DNA of the CDR3 is TGTGCCAGCAGCTCCGCAGGGGAAGAGACCCAGTACTTC. Protein sequence: CASSSAGEETQYF.

This clone was counted only a few times. The V gene is TRBV27, the J gene TRBJ2-1; 8 positions agree with TRBD2. The germline gives CDR1 MNHEY, CDR2 SMNVEV (reference sequence). The ends lost 5 bases at V and 13 bases at J; junction bases unmatched: 13. CDR3 size: 14 residues. The CDR3 DNA reads TGTGCCAGCAGTCCCAAAATACTAGCGGTTCCTCAGTTCTTC. Residues: CASSPKILAVPQFF.

The rearrangement links TRBV6-1 to TRBJ1-1; 9 positions match TRBD1. The CDR3 totals 17 residues. J gave up 1 base and V 4 bases, and 10 bases lay outside the gene matches. Germline CDR1 and CDR2: MNHNS and SASEGT. CDR3 region: CASSGPGTGHSNTEAFF. The CDR3 DNA is TGTGCCAGCAGTGGTCCCGGGACAGGGCACTCGAACACTGAAGCTTTCTTT.

The chain links TRBV2 to TRBJ2-1, with 9 bases identical to TRBD1. CDR3 length: 14 residues. V lost 4 bases, J lost 7 bases, and 5 bases stayed unmatched. Germline CDR1 is SNHLY and CDR2 is FYNNEI. Written as DNA, the CDR3 is TGTGCCAGCAGTGGGGACAGGGATACGAATGAGCAGTTCTTC. Its translation is CASSGDRDTNEQFF.

This clone came up once. The V and J genes are TRBV4-1 and TRBJ1-5; TRBD1 matches 7 bases. The trim removed 5 bases at V and 4 bases at J, leaving 2 bases unmatched. The germline V gene has CDR1 MGHRA and CDR2 YSYEKL. The CDR3 covers 13 residues. The CDR3 region is CASSKGQNQPQHF. CDR3 nucleotide sequence: TGCGCCAGCAGCAAGGGACAGAATCAGCCCCAGCATTTT.

This rearrangement joins TRBV18 to TRBJ1-1, with D unresolved. This CDR3 region has 12 residues. Trimming left V 3 bases short and J 1 base short, with 3 bases between. Germline loops: CDR1 KGHSH, CDR2 LQKENI. CDR3 DNA: TGTGCCAGCTCACCCCAGAACACTGAAGCTTTCTTT. As protein: CASSPQNTEAFF.